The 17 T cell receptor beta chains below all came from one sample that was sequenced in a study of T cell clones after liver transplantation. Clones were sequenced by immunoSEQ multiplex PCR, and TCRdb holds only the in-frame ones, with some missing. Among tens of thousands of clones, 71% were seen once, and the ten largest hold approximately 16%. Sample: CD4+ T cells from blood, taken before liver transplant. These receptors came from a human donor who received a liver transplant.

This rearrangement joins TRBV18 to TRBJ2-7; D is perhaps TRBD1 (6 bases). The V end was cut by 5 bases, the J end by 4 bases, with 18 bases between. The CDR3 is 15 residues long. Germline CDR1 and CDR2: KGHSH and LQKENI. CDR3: CASSIFPDRKYEQYF. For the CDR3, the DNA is TGTGCCAGCTCAATATTTCCGGACAGAAAATACGAGCAGTACTTC.

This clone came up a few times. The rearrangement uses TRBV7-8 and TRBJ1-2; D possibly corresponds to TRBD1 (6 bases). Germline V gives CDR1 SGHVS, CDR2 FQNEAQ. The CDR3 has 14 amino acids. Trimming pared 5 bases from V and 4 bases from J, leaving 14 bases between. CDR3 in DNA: TGTGCCAGCAGCGTGGGCCCCAGGGGCTATGGCTACACCTTC. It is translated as CASSVGPRGYGYTF.

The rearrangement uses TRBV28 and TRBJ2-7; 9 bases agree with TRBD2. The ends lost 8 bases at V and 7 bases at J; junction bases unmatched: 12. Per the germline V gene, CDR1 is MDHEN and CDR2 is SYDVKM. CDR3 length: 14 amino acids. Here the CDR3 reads CASLWSAGGGEQYF. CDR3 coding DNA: TGTGCCAGCCTATGGTCAGCGGGGGGAGGAGAGCAGTACTTC.

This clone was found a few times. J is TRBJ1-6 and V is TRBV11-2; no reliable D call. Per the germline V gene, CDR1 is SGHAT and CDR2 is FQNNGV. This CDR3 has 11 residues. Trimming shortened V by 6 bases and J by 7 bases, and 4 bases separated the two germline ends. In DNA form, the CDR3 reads TGTGCCAGCAGTTCAAATTCACCCCTCCACTTT. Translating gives CASSSNSPLHF.

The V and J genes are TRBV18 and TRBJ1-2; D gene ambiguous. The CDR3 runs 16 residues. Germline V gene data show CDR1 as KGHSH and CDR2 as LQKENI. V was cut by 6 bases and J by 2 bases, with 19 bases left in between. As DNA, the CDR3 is TGTGCCAGCTCGCTGGTGGAGGAGGCGCGGAACTATGGCTACACCTTC. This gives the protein CASSLVEEARNYGYTF.

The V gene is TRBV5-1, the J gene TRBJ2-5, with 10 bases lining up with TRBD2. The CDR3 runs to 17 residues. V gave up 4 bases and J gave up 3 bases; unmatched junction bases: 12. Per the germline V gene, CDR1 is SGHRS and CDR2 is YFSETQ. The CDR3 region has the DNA TGCGCCAGCAGCCGGTGGGCTAGCGGGGGTTTTGAAGAGACCCAGTACTTC. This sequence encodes CASSRWASGGFEETQYF.

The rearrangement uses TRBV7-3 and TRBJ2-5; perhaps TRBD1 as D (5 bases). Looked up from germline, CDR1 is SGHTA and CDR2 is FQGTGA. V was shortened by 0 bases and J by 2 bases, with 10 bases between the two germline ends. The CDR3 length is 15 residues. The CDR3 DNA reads TGTGCCAGCAGCTTAACCTCAGGGATACAAGAGACCCAGTACTTC. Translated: CASSLTSGIQETQYF.

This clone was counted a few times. The CDR3 DNA is TGTGCCAGCAGTTACGGACAGGGGACCTACGAGCAGTACTTC. This gives the protein CASSYGQGTYEQYF. The genes are TRBV6-5 and TRBJ2-7; TRBD1 aligns across 9 bases. Germline lookup yields CDR1 MNHEY and CDR2 SVGAGI. With 2 bases clipped from V and 2 bases from J, the junction kept 1 base outside the gene matches. The CDR3 sequence is 14 residues long.

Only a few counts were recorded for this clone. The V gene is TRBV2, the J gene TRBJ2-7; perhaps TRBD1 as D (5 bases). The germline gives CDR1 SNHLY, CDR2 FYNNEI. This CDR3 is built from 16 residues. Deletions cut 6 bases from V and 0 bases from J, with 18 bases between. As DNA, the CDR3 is TGTGCCAGCAGATCCTGGACACCCCTTAGCTCCTACGAGCAGTACTTC. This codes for CASRSWTPLSSYEQYF.

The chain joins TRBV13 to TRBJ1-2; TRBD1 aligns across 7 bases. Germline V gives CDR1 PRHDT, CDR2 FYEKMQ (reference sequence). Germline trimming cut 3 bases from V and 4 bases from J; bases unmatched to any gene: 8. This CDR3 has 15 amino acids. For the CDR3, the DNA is TGTGCCAGCAGCTTGGCCCGACAGGGCACCTATGGCTACACCTTC. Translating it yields CASSLARQGTYGYTF.

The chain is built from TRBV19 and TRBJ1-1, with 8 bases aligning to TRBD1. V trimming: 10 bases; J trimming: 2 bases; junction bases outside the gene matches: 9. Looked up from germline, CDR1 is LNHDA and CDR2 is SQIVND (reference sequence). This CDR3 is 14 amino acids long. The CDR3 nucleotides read TGTGCCACGCTGTCAACAGGGGGAAACACTGAAGCTTTCTTT. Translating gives CATLSTGGNTEAFF. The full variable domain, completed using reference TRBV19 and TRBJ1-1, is DGGITQSPKYLFRKEGQNVTLSCEQNLNHDAMYWYRQDPGQGLRLIYYSQIVNDFQKGDIAEGYSVSREKKESFPLTVTSAQKNPTAFYLCATLSTGGNTEAFFGQGTRLTVV.

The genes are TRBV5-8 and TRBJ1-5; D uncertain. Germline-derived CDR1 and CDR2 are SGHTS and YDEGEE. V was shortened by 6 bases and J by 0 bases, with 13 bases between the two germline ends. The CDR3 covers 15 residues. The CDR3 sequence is CASTQSGYSNQPQHF. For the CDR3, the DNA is TGTGCCAGCACCCAAAGCGGATATAGCAATCAGCCCCAGCATTTT.

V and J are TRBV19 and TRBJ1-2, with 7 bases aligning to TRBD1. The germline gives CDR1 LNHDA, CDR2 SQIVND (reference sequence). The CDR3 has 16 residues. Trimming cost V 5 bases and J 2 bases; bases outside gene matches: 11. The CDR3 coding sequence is TGTGCCAGTAGTCCACGACAGGGAACGGCCAACTATGGCTACACCTTC. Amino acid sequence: CASSPRQGTANYGYTF.

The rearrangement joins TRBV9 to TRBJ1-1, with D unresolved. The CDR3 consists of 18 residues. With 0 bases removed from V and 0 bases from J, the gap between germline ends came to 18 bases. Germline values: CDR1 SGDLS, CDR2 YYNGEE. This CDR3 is CASSVGPGRAGMNTEAFF. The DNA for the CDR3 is TGTGCCAGCAGCGTAGGGCCTGGGCGGGCAGGCATGAACACTGAAGCTTTCTTT.

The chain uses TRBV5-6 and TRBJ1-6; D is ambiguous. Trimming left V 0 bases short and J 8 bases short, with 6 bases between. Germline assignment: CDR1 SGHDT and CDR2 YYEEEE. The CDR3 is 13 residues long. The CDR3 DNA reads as TGTGCCAGCAGCTTGGGGCCTGATTCACCCCTCCACTTT. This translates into CASSLGPDSPLHF.

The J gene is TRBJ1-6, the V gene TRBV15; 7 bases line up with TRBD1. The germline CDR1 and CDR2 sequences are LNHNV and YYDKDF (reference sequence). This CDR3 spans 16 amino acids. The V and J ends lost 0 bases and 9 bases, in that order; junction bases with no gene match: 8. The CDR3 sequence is CATSRDRGTATSPLHF. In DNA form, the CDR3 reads TGTGCCACCAGCAGAGATAGGGGGACAGCGACTTCACCCCTCCACTTT.

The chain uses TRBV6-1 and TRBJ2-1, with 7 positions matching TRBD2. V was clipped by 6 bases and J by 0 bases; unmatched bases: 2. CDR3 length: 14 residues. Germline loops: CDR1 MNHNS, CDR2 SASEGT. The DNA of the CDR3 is TGTGCCAGCAGAGCGGGAAGCTCCTACAATGAGCAGTTCTTC. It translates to CASRAGSSYNEQFF.